Listed below are T cell receptor beta chains from one sample, sequenced in a study of cytomegalovirus exposure and HLA in healthy donors. Libraries were prepared by immunoSEQ multiplex PCR; TCRdb keeps only in-frame clonotypes and omits some of them. The sample shows tens of thousands of clones, roughly 94% of them seen only once. Material: PBMCs. These receptors came from a woman aged 18-35 years in good health and CMV-seropositive. CDR3s include the opening cysteine and the closing phenylalanine or tryptophan. The D gene is left open where the match is weak. A row's size may be missing; if present it is once, few, many or a size class.

J gene	clone size	D gene	V gene	CDR3 protein	CDR3 DNA
TRBJ1-2	NA	TRBD1	TRBV4-3	CASSHRDRGGFTF	TGCGCCAGCAGCCACCGGGACAGGGGAGGATTCACCTTC
TRBJ2-3	NA	NA	TRBV5-1	CASRETGRTTDTQYF	TGCGCCAGCAGGGAGACAGGAAGGACGACAGATACGCAGTATTTT
TRBJ1-4	once	TRBD1	TRBV5-1	CASSLEGDRSALFF	TGCGCCAGCAGCTTGGAGGGGGACAGGTCGGCACTGTTTTTT
TRBJ2-6	NA	NA	TRBV19	CASSIRRGQSSGANVLTF	TGTGCCAGTAGTATAAGGAGGGGGCAGTCCTCTGGGGCCAACGTCCTGACTTTC
TRBJ2-5	NA	TRBD1	TRBV29-1	CSVDSRPGGETQYF	TGCAGCGTTGATAGTAGGCCAGGGGGAGAGACCCAGTACTTC
TRBJ2-5	NA	NA	TRBV18	CASSPPEGRGSQYF	TGTGCCAGCTCACCACCGGAAGGCCGAGGGTCCCAGTACTTC
TRBJ2-1	few	TRBD2	TRBV7-2	CASSLVAGGPNEQFF	TGTGCCAGCAGCTTAGTAGCGGGGGGGCCGAATGAGCAGTTCTTC
TRBJ2-2	NA	NA	TRBV5-1	CASSLTHTNTGELFF	TGCGCCAGCAGCTTGACTCATACCAACACCGGGGAGCTGTTTTTT
TRBJ2-1	NA	NA	TRBV27	CASSSTRSYNEQFF	TGTGCCAGCAGTTCTACTAGATCCTACAATGAGCAGTTCTTC
TRBJ1-5	NA	NA	TRBV5-1	CASSLDGNSNQPQHF	TGCGCCAGCAGCTTGGACGGTAATAGCAATCAGCCCCAGCATTTT
TRBJ1-1	NA	NA	TRBV7-9	CASSLVPEDTEAFF	TGTGCCAGCAGCTTAGTCCCAGAGGACACTGAAGCTTTCTTT
TRBJ2-2	NA	NA	TRBV6-5	CASSREAGRTGELFF	TGTGCCAGCAGCCGAGAAGCAGGGCGCACCGGGGAGCTGTTTTTT
TRBJ2-5	NA	TRBD2	TRBV7-9	CASSSMATGGGETQYF	TGTGCCAGCAGTTCTATGGCAACGGGGGGAGGAGAGACCCAGTACTTC
TRBJ1-5	NA	NA	TRBV7-8	CASSLVRVGGNQPQHF	TGTGCCAGCAGCTTAGTTCGGGTCGGGGGCAATCAGCCCCAGCATTTT
TRBJ2-7	NA	NA	TRBV28	CASSLMGGGGEQYF	TGTGCCAGCAGTTTAATGGGAGGGGGTGGCGAGCAGTACTTC
TRBJ2-2	once	TRBD2	TRBV6-4	CASSEAAGGTGELFF	TGTGCCAGCAGTGAAGCAGCGGGGGGCACCGGGGAGCTGTTTTTT
TRBJ2-5	NA	TRBD2	TRBV7-3	CASSLRSSGETQYF	TGTGCCAGCAGCTTAAGGTCTAGCGGGGAGACCCAGTACTTC
TRBJ2-5	NA	TRBD2	TRBV11-3	CASSSRGTSGEETQYF	TGTGCCAGCAGCTCTAGGGGGACTAGCGGGGAAGAGACCCAGTACTTC
TRBJ2-7	NA	TRBD1	TRBV15	CATSRDGWDSSTQYF	TGTGCCACCAGCAGAGATGGTTGGGACAGTTCGACTCAGTACTTC
TRBJ2-7	NA	TRBD2	TRBV5-5	CASSLGLAGFTSYEQYF	TGTGCCAGCAGCTTGGGGCTAGCGGGGTTTACTTCCTACGAGCAGTACTTC
TRBJ2-3	once	NA	TRBV5-1	CASSLGGRDTQYF	TGCGCCAGCAGCCTCGGTGGGCGAGATACGCAGTATTTT
TRBJ1-2	NA	NA	TRBV14	CASSHLPTDGYTF	TGTGCCAGCAGCCACCTTCCTACCGATGGCTACACCTTC
TRBJ2-7	NA	TRBD1	TRBV7-2	CASSLDRGFQNEQYF	TGTGCCAGCAGCCTCGACAGGGGGTTTCAAAACGAGCAGTACTTC
TRBJ2-6	NA	TRBD2	TRBV7-9	CARSAGGTNSGANVLTF	TGTGCCAGGTCAGCGGGGGGGACCAACTCTGGGGCCAACGTCCTGACTTTC
TRBJ2-2	once	NA	TRBV18	CASSPNVGGQDTGELFF	TGTGCCAGCTCCCCAAATGTGGGGGGTCAAGACACCGGGGAGCTGTTTTTT
TRBJ2-1	NA	NA	TRBV30	CAWSPIANEQFF	TGTGCCTGGAGTCCCATTGCGAATGAGCAGTTCTTC
TRBJ1-2	once	NA	TRBV6-5	CASSYSIGANYGYTF	TGTGCCAGCAGTTACTCGATAGGGGCGAACTATGGCTACACCTTC
TRBJ2-1	NA	TRBD2	TRBV29-1	CSAETSGSNEQFF	TGCAGCGCTGAGACTAGCGGGAGTAATGAGCAGTTCTTC
TRBJ1-2	NA	NA	TRBV7-2	CASSLASQAGDYGYTF	TGTGCCAGCAGCTTAGCATCGCAAGCCGGGGACTATGGCTACACCTTC
TRBJ2-1	NA	TRBD2	TRBV4-1	CASSQGLAGKVNEQFF	TGCGCCAGCAGCCAAGGACTAGCGGGCAAGGTGAATGAGCAGTTCTTC
TRBJ2-1	NA	NA	TRBV10-3	CAISGWGDSHNEQFF	TGTGCCATCAGTGGGTGGGGGGACTCTCACAATGAGCAGTTCTTC
TRBJ2-5	once	TRBD2	TRBV5-4	CASTPGTSGGMEETQYF	TGTGCCAGCACCCCTGGGACTAGCGGGGGGATGGAAGAGACCCAGTACTTC
TRBJ1-2	NA	TRBD1	TRBV6-6	CASRSGTGGGNYGYTF	TGTGCCAGCAGATCCGGGACAGGGGGCGGAAACTATGGCTACACCTTC
TRBJ2-7	NA	NA	TRBV6-8	CASSTRRVAVYEQYF	TGTGCCAGCAGTACACGTAGGGTAGCGGTTTACGAGCAGTACTTC
TRBJ2-7	NA	NA	TRBV7-2	CASSHDRGYEQYF	TGTGCCAGCAGCCACGATCGAGGCTACGAGCAGTACTTC
TRBJ2-3	NA	TRBD2	TRBV7-6	CASSSSLAGERTDTQYF	TGTGCCAGCAGCTCATCGCTAGCGGGGGAACGCACAGATACGCAGTATTTT
TRBJ1-2	NA	TRBD1	TRBV13	CASSLGQGDGYTF	TGTGCCAGCAGCTTGGGACAGGGGGATGGCTACACCTTC
TRBJ2-7	NA	TRBD1	TRBV25-1	CASSSTGGGYEQYF	TGTGCCAGCAGTTCTACAGGGGGCGGCTACGAGCAGTACTTC
TRBJ2-1	NA	TRBD2	TRBV5-1	CASSPPGGGRNEQFF	TGCGCCAGCAGCCCACCGGGGGGAGGGAGGAATGAGCAGTTCTTC
TRBJ1-2	once	NA	TRBV28	CASSLIRVYGYTF	TGTGCCAGCAGTTTAATCAGGGTCTATGGCTACACCTTC
TRBJ1-4	NA	NA	TRBV5-1	CASSSGGGRLEKLFF	TGCGCCAGCAGCTCGGGGGGGGGCCGACTGGAAAAACTGTTTTTT
TRBJ2-7	once	NA	TRBV25-1	CASSPDSSYEQYF	TGTGCCAGCAGCCCGGACAGTTCCTACGAGCAGTACTTC
TRBJ2-1	NA	NA	TRBV2	CASSESERTRRDEQFF	TGTGCCAGCAGTGAATCGGAGAGGACAAGGAGGGATGAGCAGTTCTTC
TRBJ1-1	NA	NA	TRBV18	CASSPNLGQRRTRGAFF	TGTGCCAGCTCACCAAATCTCGGACAGCGACGAACTAGGGGAGCTTTCTTT
TRBJ1-1	NA	TRBD1	TRBV6-5	CASRDRVATEAFF	TGTGCCAGCCGAGACAGGGTGGCCACTGAAGCTTTCTTT
TRBJ1-5	once	TRBD1	TRBV7-2	CASSPRQGANQPQHF	TGTGCCAGCAGCCCCCGGCAGGGGGCCAATCAGCCCCAGCATTTT
TRBJ1-5	NA	NA	TRBV7-9	CASSLDARNQPQHF	TGTGCCAGCAGCTTAGACGCGCGGAATCAGCCCCAGCATTTT
TRBJ1-2	NA	TRBD1	TRBV5-4	CASSSGKNRGGGYTF	TGTGCCAGCAGCTCGGGTAAAAACAGGGGCGGTGGCTACACCTTC
TRBJ2-7	once	TRBD1	TRBV4-2	CASSLRDSSYEQYF	TGTGCCAGCAGCCTTAGGGACAGCTCCTACGAGCAGTACTTC